This T cell receptor beta chain was sequenced in a study of early T cells in non-severe SARS-CoV-2 infection. For the study at large: From unsorted whole blood, bulk RNA was sequenced, and the chains remained unpaired.

Details on this clonotype: Its cognate antigen is unknown.

Unique molecular identifiers (one per individual cDNA molecule) were attached. From the 5' RACE reads, TCRdb called clonotypes with MiXCR, one entry per CDR3 protein. The profile shows tens of thousands of distinct CDR3 sequences, approximately 17% of them singletons. Findings and caveats of the study: Sequences matched to VDJdb favored anti-spike CD8 responses, while private and CD4 specificities were missed.

From germline, CDR1 is SQVTM and CDR2 ANQGSEA. Unmatched junction bases numbered 15, after V lost 7 bases and J lost 5 bases. CDR3 length: 15 amino acids. The sequencing here drew on whole blood, taken at baseline. This sequence was found in an adult who was a healthcare worker with PCR-confirmed SARS-CoV-2 infection or an uninfected control (not recorded which). This chain connects TRBV29-1 to TRBJ2-3; 7 bases agree with TRBD1. The CDR3 loop reads CSAAPDRVSRDTQYF. DNA of the CDR3: TGCAGCGCCGCACCCGACAGGGTCAGCCGAGATACGCAGTATTTT.